The T cell receptor beta chain under discussion was sequenced for a study of blood T cell repertoires in COVID-19. Study-level background: Researchers got acute and convalescent COVID-19 samples from the United States, Italy and Spain. Sample material is recorded as cDNA or gDNA derived from T cells, B-cell-depleted T cells, or PBMCs.

This CDR3 spans 13 amino acids. The V and J ends lost 3 bases and 4 bases respectively, with 9 bases between them. Germline CDR1 is MDHEN and CDR2 is SYDVKM. Original analysis: Estimation of nucleated cell counts relied on the amplification of reference gene primers. Sequenced by immunoSEQ multiplex PCR; TCRdb stores in-frame clones only, minus some. V, J and clone size were drawn from that table, and D and trimming were deduced from the DNA. The table records 35,000 to 45,000 clones, 75% to 85% of them present only once. The chain couples TRBV28 to TRBJ1-1; D is unresolved. Material for sequencing was peripheral blood. The source of this sequence is a man between 65 and 85 years old with acute or convalescent COVID-19. The CDR3 sequence: CASSLRLATEAFF. For the CDR3, the DNA is TGTGCCAGCAGTTTGCGCCTCGCCACTGAAGCTTTCTTT.